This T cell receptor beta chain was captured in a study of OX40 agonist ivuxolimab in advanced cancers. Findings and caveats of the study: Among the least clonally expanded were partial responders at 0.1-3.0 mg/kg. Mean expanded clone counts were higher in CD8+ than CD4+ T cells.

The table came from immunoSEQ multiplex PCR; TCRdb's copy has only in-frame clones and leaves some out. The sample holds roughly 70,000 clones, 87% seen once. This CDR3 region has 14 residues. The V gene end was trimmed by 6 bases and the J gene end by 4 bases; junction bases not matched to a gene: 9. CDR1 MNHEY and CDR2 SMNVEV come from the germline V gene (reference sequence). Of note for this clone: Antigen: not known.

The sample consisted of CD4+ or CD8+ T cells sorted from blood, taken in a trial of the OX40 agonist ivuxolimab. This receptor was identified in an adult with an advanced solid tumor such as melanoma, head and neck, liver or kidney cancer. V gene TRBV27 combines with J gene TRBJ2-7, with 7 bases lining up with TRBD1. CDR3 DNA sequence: TGTGCCAGCAGAAAAGACAGGGCAGATTACGAGCAGTACTTC. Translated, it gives CASRKDRADYEQYF.